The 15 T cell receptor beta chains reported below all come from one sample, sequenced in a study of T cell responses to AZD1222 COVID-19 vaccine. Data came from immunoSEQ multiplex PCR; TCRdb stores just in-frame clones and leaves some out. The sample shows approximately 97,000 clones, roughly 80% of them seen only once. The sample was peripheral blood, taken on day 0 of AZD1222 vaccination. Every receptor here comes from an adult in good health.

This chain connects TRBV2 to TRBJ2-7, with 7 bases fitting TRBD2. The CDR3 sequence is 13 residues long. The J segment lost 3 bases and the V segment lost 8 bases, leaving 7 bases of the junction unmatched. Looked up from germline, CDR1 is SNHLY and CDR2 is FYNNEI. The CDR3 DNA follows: TGTGCCAGCCTCGATGCGGGAGTCTACGAGCAGTACTTC. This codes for CASLDAGVYEQYF. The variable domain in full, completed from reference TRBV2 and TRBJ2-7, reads EPEVTQTPSHQVTQMGQEVILRCVPISNHLYFYWYRQILGQKVEFLVSFYNNEISEKSEIFDDQFSVERPDGSNFTLKIRSTKLEDSAMYFCASLDAGVYEQYFGPGTRLTVT.

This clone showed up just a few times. For the CDR3, the DNA is TGCGCCAGCAGCCAAGAGGCCGGGACAGGGGTCGGCTACACCTTC. It yields the protein CASSQEAGTGVGYTF. The chain joins TRBV4-3 to TRBJ1-2, with 10 bases matching TRBD1. This CDR3 spans 15 amino acids. V lost 0 bases, J lost 8 bases, and 6 bases stayed unmatched. Germline values: CDR1 LGHNA, CDR2 YSLEER.

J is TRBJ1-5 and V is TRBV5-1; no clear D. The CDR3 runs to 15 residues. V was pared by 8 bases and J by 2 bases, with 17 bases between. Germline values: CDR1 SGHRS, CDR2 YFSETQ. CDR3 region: CASQERPGGNQPQHF. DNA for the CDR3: TGCGCCAGTCAAGAAAGGCCGGGTGGCAATCAGCCCCAGCATTTT. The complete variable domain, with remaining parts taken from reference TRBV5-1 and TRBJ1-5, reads KAGVTQTPRYLIKTRGQQVTLSCSPISGHRSVSWYQQTPGQGLQFLFEYFSETQRNKGNFPGRFSGRQFSNSRSEMNVSTLELGDSALYLCASQERPGGNQPQHFGDGTRLSIL.

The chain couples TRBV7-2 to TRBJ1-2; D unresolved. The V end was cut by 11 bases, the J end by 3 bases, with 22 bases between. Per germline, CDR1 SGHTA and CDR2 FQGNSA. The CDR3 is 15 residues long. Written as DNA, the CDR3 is TGTGCCGCCACGAACTCTCGGGCGGATTACTATGGCTACACCTTC. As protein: CAATNSRADYYGYTF.

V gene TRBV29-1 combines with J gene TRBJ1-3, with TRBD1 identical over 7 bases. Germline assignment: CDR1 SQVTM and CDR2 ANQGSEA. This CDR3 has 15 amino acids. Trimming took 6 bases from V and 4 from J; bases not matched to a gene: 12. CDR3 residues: CSVLQGGAFGNTIYF. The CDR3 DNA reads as TGCAGCGTACTTCAGGGGGGGGCATTCGGAAACACCATATATTTT.

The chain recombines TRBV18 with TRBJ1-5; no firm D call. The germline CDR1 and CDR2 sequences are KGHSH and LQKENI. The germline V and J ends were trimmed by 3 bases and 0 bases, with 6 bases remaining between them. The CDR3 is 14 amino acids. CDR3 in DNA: TGTGCCAGCTCACCCAGTAGTAGCAATCAGCCCCAGCATTTT. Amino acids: CASSPSSSNQPQHF.

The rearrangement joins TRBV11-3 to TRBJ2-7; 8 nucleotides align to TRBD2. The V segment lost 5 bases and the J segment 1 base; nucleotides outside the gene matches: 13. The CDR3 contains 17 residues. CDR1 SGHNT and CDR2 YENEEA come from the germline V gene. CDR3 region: CASSRLSGGGRSYEQYF. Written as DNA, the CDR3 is TGTGCCAGCAGCCGCCTCAGCGGCGGGGGGAGGTCCTACGAGCAGTACTTC. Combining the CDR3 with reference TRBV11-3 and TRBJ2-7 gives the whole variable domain EAGVVQSPRYKIIEKKQPVAFWCNPISGHNTLYWYLQNLGQGPELLIRYENEEAVDDSQLPKDRFSAERLKGVDSTLKIQPAELGDSAVYLCASSRLSGGGRSYEQYFGPGTRLTVT.

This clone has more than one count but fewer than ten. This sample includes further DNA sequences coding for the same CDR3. CDR3 DNA: TGTGCCAGCAGCTATCAAGCGGGAACCTACAATGAGCAGTTCTTC. Translation: CASSYQAGTYNEQFF. V is TRBV7-3 and J is TRBJ2-1; 7 positions agree with TRBD2. The germline V gene has CDR1 SGHTA and CDR2 FQGTGA. The V and J ends lost 4 bases and 2 bases, in that order; junction bases with no gene match: 5. CDR3 length: 15 amino acids. The entire variable domain, with the rest obtained from reference TRBV7-3 and TRBJ2-1, is as follows: GAGVSQTPSNKVTEKGKYVELRCDPISGHTALYWYRQSLGQGPEFLIYFQGTGAADDSGLPNDRFFAVRPEGSVSTLKIQRTERGDSAVYLCASSYQAGTYNEQFFGPGTRLTVL.

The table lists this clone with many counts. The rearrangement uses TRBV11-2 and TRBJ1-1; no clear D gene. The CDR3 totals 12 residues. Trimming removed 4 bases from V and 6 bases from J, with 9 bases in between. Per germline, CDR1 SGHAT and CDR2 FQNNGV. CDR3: CASSSRSPEAFF. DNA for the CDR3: TGTGCCAGCAGCTCCCGTTCTCCTGAAGCTTTCTTT.

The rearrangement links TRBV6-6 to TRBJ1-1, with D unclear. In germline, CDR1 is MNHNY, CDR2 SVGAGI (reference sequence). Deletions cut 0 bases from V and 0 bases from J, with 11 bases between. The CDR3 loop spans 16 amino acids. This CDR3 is CASSYSADPMNTEAFF. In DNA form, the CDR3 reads TGTGCCAGCAGTTACTCGGCAGACCCCATGAACACTGAAGCTTTCTTT.

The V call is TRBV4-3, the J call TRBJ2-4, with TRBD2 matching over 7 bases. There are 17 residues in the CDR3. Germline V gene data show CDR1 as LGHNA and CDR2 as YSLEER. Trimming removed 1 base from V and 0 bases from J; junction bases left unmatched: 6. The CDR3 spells CASSQGTAGLAKNIQYF. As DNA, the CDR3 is TGCGCCAGCAGCCAAGGCACAGCGGGGCTAGCCAAAAACATTCAGTACTTC.

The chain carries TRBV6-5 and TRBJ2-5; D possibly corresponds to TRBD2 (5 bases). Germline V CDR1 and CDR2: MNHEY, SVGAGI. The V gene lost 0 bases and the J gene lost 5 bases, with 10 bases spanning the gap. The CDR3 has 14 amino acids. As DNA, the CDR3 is TGTGCCAGCAGTTACTCGGATCGAGGGGAGACCCAGTACTTC. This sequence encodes CASSYSDRGETQYF.

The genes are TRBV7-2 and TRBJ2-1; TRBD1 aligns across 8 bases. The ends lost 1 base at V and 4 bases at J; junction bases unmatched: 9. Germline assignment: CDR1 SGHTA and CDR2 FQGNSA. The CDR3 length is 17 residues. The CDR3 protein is CASSLDGTGHSYNEQFF. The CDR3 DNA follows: TGTGCCAGCAGCTTAGACGGGACAGGCCACTCATACAATGAGCAGTTCTTC.

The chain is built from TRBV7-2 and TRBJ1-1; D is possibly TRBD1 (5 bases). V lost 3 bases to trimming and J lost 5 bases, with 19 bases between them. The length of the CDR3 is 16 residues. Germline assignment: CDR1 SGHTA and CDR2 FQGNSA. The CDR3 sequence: CASSLNPRGSGTEAFF. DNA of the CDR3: TGTGCCAGCAGCTTGAATCCCCGGGGCTCGGGGACTGAAGCTTTCTTT.

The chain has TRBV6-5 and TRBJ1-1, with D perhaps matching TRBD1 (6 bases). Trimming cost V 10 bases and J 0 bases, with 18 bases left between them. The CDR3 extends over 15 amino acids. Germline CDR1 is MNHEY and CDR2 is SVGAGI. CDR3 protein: CATQRPGVVNTEAFF. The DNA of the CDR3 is TGTGCCACCCAACGGCCAGGGGTGGTGAACACTGAAGCTTTCTTT.